These 27 T cell receptor beta chains came from one sample sequenced in a study of blood T cell repertoires in COVID-19. The repertoire was sequenced with immunoSEQ multiplex PCR; TCRdb's copy has only in-frame clones and lacks some. The data show approximately 320,000 clones, roughly nine tenths seen once. The specimen sequenced was peripheral blood. The receptors come from a woman aged 30 to 39 with COVID-19, enrolled during active disease.

The chain has TRBV19 and TRBJ1-2; D gene ambiguous. Per germline, CDR1 LNHDA and CDR2 SQIVND (reference sequence). V gave up 6 bases and J gave up 3 bases, with 14 bases separating them. The CDR3 extends over 14 amino acids. CDR3 nucleotide sequence: TGTGCCAGTAGCCCCTCGGAGAGATACTATGGCTACACCTTC. This translates into CASSPSERYYGYTF.

This clone was recorded only once. The chain couples TRBV5-1 to TRBJ1-1; 9 bases match TRBD1. Trimming at V came to 4 bases and at J to 5 bases, leaving 6 bases not matched to a gene. The germline V gene encodes CDR1 SGHRS and CDR2 YFSETQ. The CDR3 is made up of 14 amino acids. Written as DNA, the CDR3 is TGCGCCAGCAGCGCCGGGGACAGGGCAACTGAAGCTTTCTTT. The encoded protein is CASSAGDRATEAFF.

V gene TRBV7-8 combines with J gene TRBJ2-5, with a weak D call TRBD2 (7 bases). The CDR3 covers 17 residues. Looked up from germline, CDR1 is SGHVS and CDR2 is FQNEAQ. V dropped 7 bases and J dropped 5 bases, with 26 bases sitting between them. The CDR3 nucleotides read TGTGCCAGCAATCTAATATTGGGGGGCAGGGAGGGCGAGACCCAGTACTTC. Translated, it gives CASNLILGGREGETQYF.

The rearrangement uses TRBV28 and TRBJ1-6, with D unclear. Germline V gives CDR1 MDHEN, CDR2 SYDVKM. The CDR3 sequence is 15 residues long. V lost 5 bases to trimming and J lost 1 base, with 9 bases between them. The CDR3 DNA reads TGTGCCAGCAGTCCCCGGAGTTCCTATAATTCACCCCTCCACTTT. Residues: CASSPRSSYNSPLHF. Complete variable domain (other parts from reference TRBV28 and TRBJ1-6): DVKVTQSSRYLVKRTGEKVFLECVQDMDHENMFWYRQDPGLGLRLIYFSYDVKMKEKGDIPEGYSVSREKKERFSLILESASTNQTSMYLCASSPRSSYNSPLHFGNGTRLTVT.

This clone was found many times. V and J are TRBV3-1 (or the pseudogene TRBV3-2) and TRBJ1-6; D may be TRBD1 (5 bases). Germline-derived CDR1 and CDR2 are LGHDT and YNNKEL (reference sequence). Trimming stripped 2 bases from V and 7 bases from J, with 12 bases between. The CDR3 is 15 residues long. The CDR3 DNA is TGTGCCAGCAGCCAACGACAGAATGGCAATTCACCCCTCCACTTT. It codes for CASSQRQNGNSPLHF.

In DNA form, the CDR3 reads TGCGCCAGCAGTCAGGGGGCCTCCTACGAGCAGTACTTC. It specifies CASSQGASYEQYF. This chain connects TRBV10-2 to TRBJ2-7, with 8 bases aligning to TRBD1. V gave up 5 bases and J gave up 0 bases; unmatched junction bases: 0. The CDR3 totals 13 residues. CDR1 is WSHSY, CDR2 SAAADI, per germline.

V and J are TRBV5-1 and TRBJ2-7; 7 bases agree with TRBD2. The length of the CDR3 is 15 residues. J lost 6 bases, V lost 0 bases, and 9 bases had no gene match. Per the germline V gene, CDR1 is SGHRS and CDR2 is YFSETQ. Here the CDR3 reads CASSLGVAGRIEQYF. Written as DNA, the CDR3 is TGCGCCAGCAGCTTGGGGGTAGCGGGCCGGATCGAGCAGTACTTC.

V gene TRBV3-1 (or the pseudogene TRBV3-2) combines with J gene TRBJ2-3; a weak D match, TRBD2 (6 bases). The V end lost 4 bases, the J end lost 2 bases, and 19 bases lay between the germline ends. The CDR3 has 17 residues. CDR1 is LGHDT, CDR2 YNNKEL, per germline (reference sequence). The CDR3: CASSLVAPAGTTDTQYF. Here the CDR3 DNA reads TGTGCCAGCAGCCTTGTAGCCCCTGCGGGGACCACAGATACGCAGTATTTT.

The rearrangement joins TRBV18 to TRBJ2-1, with D unresolved. The germline V gene has CDR1 KGHSH and CDR2 LQKENI. There are 13 residues in the CDR3. V gave up 6 bases and J gave up 10 bases, with 16 bases separating them. The CDR3 DNA reads as TGTGCCAGCTCCACAACTAACCCGAGGGAGCAGTTCTTC. It encodes CASSTTNPREQFF.

The chain links TRBV6-6 to TRBJ1-2; D uncertain. The length of the CDR3 is 11 residues. V was shortened by 6 bases and J by 4 bases, with 6 bases between the two germline ends. Germline-derived CDR1 and CDR2 are MNHNY and SVGAGI (reference sequence). In DNA form, the CDR3 reads TGTGCCAGCAGGCGGATCTATGGCTACACCTTC. This encodes CASRRIYGYTF.

The chain carries TRBV4-1 and TRBJ2-5; tentatively, D is TRBD2 (5 bases). This CDR3 is 15 amino acids long. V was pared by 1 base and J by 4 bases, with 13 bases between. From germline, CDR1 is MGHRA and CDR2 YSYEKL. The CDR3 coding sequence is TGCGCCAGCAGCCAAGGCCGGACTCGTGCAGAGACCCAGTACTTC. Residues: CASSQGRTRAETQYF.

V gene TRBV19 combines with J gene TRBJ2-7, with 7 bases aligning to TRBD1. Germline CDR1 reads LNHDA; CDR2 reads SQIVND (reference sequence). With V trimmed by 5 bases and J by 5 bases, 6 bases remained unmatched. This CDR3 comprises 13 residues. CDR3 bases: TGTGCCAGTAGTCAGGGGGTTTTGGACGAGCAGTACTTC. Amino acid sequence: CASSQGVLDEQYF. The full variable domain, with the rest looked up from reference TRBV19 and TRBJ2-7, is DGGITQSPKYLFRKEGQNVTLSCEQNLNHDAMYWYRQDPGQGLRLIYYSQIVNDFQKGDIAEGYSVSREKKESFPLTVTSAQKNPTAFYLCASSQGVLDEQYFGPGTRLTVT.

The V and J genes are TRBV7-9 and TRBJ1-5; 7 bases match TRBD1. Germline V gene data show CDR1 as SEHNR and CDR2 as FQNEAQ (reference sequence). V was clipped by 6 bases and J by 4 bases; unmatched bases: 6. There are 14 residues in the CDR3. The CDR3 DNA sequence: TGTGCCAGCAGTTCCGACAGGGAAAATCAGCCCCAGCATTTT. Encoded protein: CASSSDRENQPQHF.

The CDR3 region has the DNA TGCGCCAGCAAAGCAGGGGGCTCATATGGCTACACCTTC. Protein: CASKAGGSYGYTF. The rearrangement joins TRBV4-1 to TRBJ1-2, with 8 bases fitting TRBD1. CDR1 MGHRA and CDR2 YSYEKL come from the germline V gene. There are 13 residues in the CDR3. V lost 7 bases to trimming and J lost 5 bases; unmatched junction nucleotides: 6.

The V gene is TRBV9, the J gene TRBJ1-2; D unclear. Germline V lookup: CDR1 SGDLS, CDR2 YYNGEE. CDR3 length: 14 amino acids. Trimming took 2 bases from V and 9 from J, leaving 17 bases between them. The CDR3 reads CASSVGSQLRSYTF. CDR3 bases: TGTGCCAGCAGCGTCGGGTCCCAGCTTCGGAGCTACACCTTC. The full variable domain, in which reference TRBV9 and TRBJ1-2 provide the parts outside the CDR3, is DSGVTQTPKHLITATGQRVTLRCSPRSGDLSVYWYQQSLDQGLQFLIQYYNGEERAKGNILERFSAQQFPDLHSELNLSSLELGDSALYFCASSVGSQLRSYTFGSGTRLTVV.

This chain links TRBV18 with TRBJ1-4; D possibly corresponds to TRBD1 (5 bases). The ends were cut back, 3 bases at V and 5 bases at J, with 10 bases in the middle. There are 14 residues in the CDR3. CDR1 and CDR2 (germline): KGHSH, LQKENI. Here the CDR3 reads CASSPVQENEKLFF. CDR3 bases: TGTGCCAGCTCACCGGTACAGGAGAATGAAAAACTGTTTTTT.

In DNA form, the CDR3 reads TGTGCCAGCAGTTTAGCGGGGGGGCCTGTTGAGCAGTTCTTC. It specifies CASSLAGGPVEQFF. The V call is TRBV27, the J call TRBJ2-1, with 9 positions matching TRBD2. Trimming cost V 2 bases and J 9 bases; bases outside gene matches: 5. The germline V gene encodes CDR1 MNHEY and CDR2 SMNVEV (reference sequence). The CDR3 length is 14 residues.

The V gene is TRBV5-1, the J gene TRBJ1-1; 7 bases line up with TRBD1. Losses at the gene ends were 4 bases for V and 1 base for J; bases not matched to a gene: 7. Germline V CDR1 and CDR2: SGHRS, YFSETQ. CDR3 length: 15 amino acids. CDR3 nucleotides: TGCGCCAGCAGCAAAGACAGGGTTACGAACACTGAAGCTTTCTTT. The encoded protein is CASSKDRVTNTEAFF.

The chain employs TRBV11-2 and TRBJ2-4; TRBD1 is a possible D gene (5 bases). The CDR3 is 16 amino acids. Germline CDR1 reads SGHAT; CDR2 reads FQNNGV. V was clipped by 3 bases and J by 0 bases, with 12 bases between them. The CDR3 DNA is TGTGCCAGCAGCTTGGTTGCAGGGCTAGCCAAAAACATTCAGTACTTC. The encoded protein is CASSLVAGLAKNIQYF.

The genes are TRBV6-2 or TRBV6-3 and TRBJ1-5; 7 bases match TRBD1. This CDR3 region has 15 residues. CDR1 is MNHEY and CDR2 is SVGEGT in the germline V gene. V was clipped by 5 bases and J by 5 bases; unmatched bases: 9. Here the CDR3 DNA reads TGTGCCAGCAGTAGACAGGGAAGGGTAGATCAGCCCCAGCATTTT. Its translation: CASSRQGRVDQPQHF.

The chain carries TRBV6-4 and TRBJ2-1, with D maybe TRBD2 (7 bases). Between the trimmed V and J ends, which lost 0 bases and 7 bases, there was a span of 13 bases. CDR1 and CDR2 from the germline V gene are MRHNA and SNTAGT. CDR3 size: 15 residues. CDR3 coding DNA: TGTGCCAGCAGTGACTCGCGGGGGCATTCGAATGAGCAGTTCTTC. Its translation is CASSDSRGHSNEQFF.

The chain uses TRBV6-2 or TRBV6-3 and TRBJ1-6; 7 bases fit TRBD1. The CDR3 runs 15 residues. The germline CDR1 and CDR2 sequences are MNHEY and SVGEGT. J lost 5 bases, V lost 5 bases, and 6 bases had no gene match. The CDR3 reads CASSPQGGNNSPLHF. The CDR3 coding sequence is TGTGCCAGCAGTCCGCAGGGGGGCAATAATTCACCCCTCCACTTT.

V usage is TRBV5-6 and J usage is TRBJ2-7, with D uncertain. V lost 4 bases, J lost 0 bases, and 8 bases lay in between. The CDR3 has 13 amino acids. The germline V gene encodes CDR1 SGHDT and CDR2 YYEEEE. The CDR3 spells CASSPPLSYEQYF. The CDR3 DNA reads TGTGCCAGCAGCCCCCCCCTCTCCTACGAGCAGTACTTC.

The rearrangement uses TRBV7-9 and TRBJ2-7; 7 bases are a match to TRBD1. The CDR3 length is 15 residues. J was trimmed by 3 bases and V by 1 base; bases with no gene match: 6. CDR1 SEHNR and CDR2 FQNEAQ come from the germline V gene (reference sequence). Here the CDR3 reads CASSLGTGVFYEQYF. For the CDR3, the DNA is TGTGCCAGCAGCTTAGGGACAGGTGTTTTCTACGAGCAGTACTTC.

The chain combines TRBV5-4 with TRBJ1-2, with 8 nucleotides matching TRBD1. The CDR3 spans 14 residues. The germline gives CDR1 SGHNT, CDR2 YYREEE (reference sequence). V lost 4 bases and J lost 3; bases outside the gene matches: 5. CDR3 sequence reads: CASSTGTGHYGYTF. The CDR3 nucleotides read TGTGCCAGCAGCACCGGGACAGGACACTATGGCTACACCTTC.

This sequence joins TRBV18 and TRBJ2-7; tentative D call: TRBD1 (5 bases). CDR1 KGHSH and CDR2 LQKENI come from the germline V gene. This CDR3 has 15 residues. The V gene lost 4 bases and the J gene lost 2 bases, with 15 bases spanning the gap. The chain's CDR3 is CASSLRSGPPYEQYF. CDR3 DNA sequence: TGTGCCAGCTCACTTCGATCAGGGCCACCCTACGAGCAGTACTTC.

This chain connects TRBV2 to TRBJ1-2; 10 positions agree with TRBD1. V gave up 6 bases and J gave up 8 bases; unmatched junction bases: 12. Germline values: CDR1 SNHLY, CDR2 FYNNEI. This CDR3 spans 15 amino acids. The CDR3 DNA reads as TGTGCCAGCAGAGTTCTGGTAGGGACAGGGGCCGGCTACACCTTC. This sequence encodes CASRVLVGTGAGYTF. Based on the CDR3 plus reference TRBV2 and TRBJ1-2, the full variable domain is EPEVTQTPSHQVTQMGQEVILRCVPISNHLYFYWYRQILGQKVEFLVSFYNNEISEKSEIFDDQFSVERPDGSNFTLKIRSTKLEDSAMYFCASRVLVGTGAGYTFGSGTRLTVV.